This is a list of T cell receptor beta chains from one sample in a study of long-term antiretroviral therapy in people with HIV. TCRdb keeps only in-frame clones here, not all; method: immunoSEQ multiplex PCR. The table shows roughly 23,000 clones, with around four fifths occurring only once. The specimen comprised unsorted PBMCs, sampled 1.9 years after starting antiretroviral therapy. These receptors came from a woman aged 50 to 60 with HIV. The CDR3 runs from the conserved cysteine through the conserved F or W. A D gene is named only where the DNA matches it firmly. Part of the rows lack a size; the others show once, few, many or a class for expanded clones.

d_gene,j_gene,abundance,len,v_gene,CDR3aa,CDR3nt
TRBD1,TRBJ1-2,few,17,TRBV28,CASRYHRLGTGEEGYTF,TGTGCCAGCCGATACCACCGTCTCGGGACAGGAGAGGAAGGCTACACCTTC
-,TRBJ1-2,-,12,TRBV11-1,CASSPNGYGYTF,TGTGCCAGCAGCCCAAACGGATATGGCTACACCTTC
-,TRBJ1-1,-,13,TRBV28,CASSSDIGAEAFF,TGTGCCAGCAGTTCCGACATTGGAGCTGAAGCTTTCTTT
-,TRBJ2-7,-,14,TRBV7-3,CASSLMPSDYEQYF,TGTGCCAGCAGCTTAATGCCCAGCGACTACGAGCAGTACTTC
-,TRBJ2-2,-,15,TRBV18,CASSPQASGTGELFF,TGTGCCAGCTCACCACAGGCCTCGGGGACCGGGGAGCTGTTTTTT
-,TRBJ1-2,-,17,TRBV7-7,CAASRGGRDKTNYGYTF,TGTGCAGCTTCACGGGGGGGTAGGGATAAAACGAACTATGGCTACACCTTC
TRBD1,TRBJ1-2,-,13,TRBV6-5,CAFPGGRGSGYTF,TGTGCCTTTCCAGGGGGGCGCGGGTCTGGCTACACCTTC
-,TRBJ1-6,once,15,TRBV25-1,CASRKTENYNSPLHF,TGTGCCAGTAGGAAGACAGAAAATTATAATTCACCCCTCCACTTT
-,TRBJ2-3,-,15,TRBV7-8,CASSFRATLRDTQYF,TGTGCCAGCAGCTTTAGGGCAACTTTACGGGATACGCAGTATTTT
-,TRBJ1-2,few,14,TRBV19,CASSIDHRASGYTF,TGTGCCAGTAGTATAGATCACCGCGCAAGTGGCTACACCTTC
TRBD2,TRBJ2-3,-,16,TRBV27,CASSFFRGGSLDTQYF,TGTGCCAGCAGTTTTTTCCGGGGGGGGAGTTTGGATACGCAGTATTTT
TRBD1,TRBJ2-7,-,14,TRBV5-4,CASSPGQAGYEQYF,TGTGCCAGCAGCCCTGGACAGGCGGGCTACGAGCAGTACTTC
-,TRBJ2-6,-,17,TRBV28,CASREWGDLSGANVLTF,TGTGCCAGCAGAGAGTGGGGGGATCTCTCTGGGGCCAACGTCCTGACTTTC
-,TRBJ1-2,-,11,TRBV6-6,CASSTSYGYTF,TGTGCCAGCAGTACGAGCTATGGCTACACCTTC
-,TRBJ2-7,few,14,TRBV5-4,CASSADLGAYEQYF,TGTGCCAGCAGCGCAGACTTAGGGGCCTACGAGCAGTACTTC
-,TRBJ2-7,-,16,TRBV10-3,CAISESWGPIPYEQYF,TGTGCCATCAGTGAGTCGTGGGGACCGATACCCTACGAGCAGTACTTC